Following are 26 T cell receptor beta chains from one sample sequenced in a study of neurological immune-mediated disorders. TCRdb reprocessed the 5' RACE reads with MiXCR, giving one entry per CDR3 protein. This table has about 19,000 distinct CDR3 sequences, approximately 8% appearing once. The sample comprised CD8+ T cells from blood. These receptors were obtained from a woman aged 25-40 years with HTLV-1-associated myelopathy (HAM/TSP).

This clonotype showed up many times. V and J are TRBV20-1 and TRBJ2-3; possible D gene TRBD1, 6 bases. The V and J ends lost 2 bases and 0 bases respectively, with 12 bases between them. CDR3 length: 15 residues. CDR1 and CDR2 from the germline V gene are DFQATT and SNEGSKA (reference sequence). The CDR3 region is CSARLRTGSTDTQYF. CDR3 DNA sequence: TGCAGTGCTAGATTAAGAACAGGGAGCACAGATACGCAGTATTTT.

This clonotype was seen repeatedly, ten times or more. The chain employs TRBV5-1 and TRBJ2-1, with TRBD2 as a possible D gene (6 bases). The CDR3 loop spans 13 amino acids. Germline loops: CDR1 SGHRS, CDR2 YFSETQ. The germline V and J ends were trimmed by 0 bases and 7 bases, with 8 bases remaining between them. The CDR3 sequence: CASSLAGGNEQFF. Here the CDR3 DNA reads TGCGCCAGCAGCTTGGCCGGGGGAAATGAGCAGTTCTTC.

This clonotype has at least ten counts. The chain couples TRBV2 to TRBJ2-7, with 7 bases lining up with TRBD1. V dropped 6 bases and J dropped 3; count of bases not matched to a gene: 5. This CDR3 is 13 amino acids long. Germline V gene data show CDR1 as SNHLY and CDR2 as FYNNEI. The chain's CDR3 is CASRAGTVYEQYF. In DNA form, the CDR3 reads TGTGCCAGCAGAGCCGGGACAGTCTACGAGCAGTACTTC.

This clonotype has a count of ten or more. J is TRBJ2-7 and V is TRBV5-1, with TRBD2 matching over 8 bases. Germline CDR1 and CDR2: SGHRS and YFSETQ. The CDR3 covers 15 residues. The J segment lost 2 bases and the V segment lost 0 bases, leaving 4 bases of the junction unmatched. CDR3 nucleotide sequence: TGCGCCAGCAGCTTGGACAGCGGGGGAACCTACGAGCAGTACTTC. Translated, it gives CASSLDSGGTYEQYF. Looking up the rest from reference TRBV5-1 and TRBJ2-7 gives the full variable domain: KAGVTQTPRYLIKTRGQQVTLSCSPISGHRSVSWYQQTPGQGLQFLFEYFSETQRNKGNFPGRFSGRQFSNSRSEMNVSTLELGDSALYLCASSLDSGGTYEQYFGPGTRLTVT.

This clonotype was detected ten times or more. The V call is TRBV6-1, the J call TRBJ2-3, with 13 bases identical to TRBD2. V shed 5 bases, J shed 0 bases, and the junction held 20 bases outside the gene matches. From germline, CDR1 is MNHNS and CDR2 SASEGT. The CDR3 is 22 amino acids. In DNA form, the CDR3 reads TGTGCCAGCAGTCCAAAAACCTTACTAGCGGGGGGGAGTTTTTCTAGCACAGATACGCAGTATTTT. It yields the protein CASSPKTLLAGGSFSSTDTQYF.

This clonotype showed up many times. The chain combines TRBV15 with TRBJ2-6, with 7 bases identical to TRBD1. Germline CDR1 LNHNV, CDR2 YYDKDF (reference sequence). This CDR3 has 18 residues. Losses at the gene ends were 3 bases for V and 0 bases for J; bases not matched to a gene: 8. The chain's CDR3 is CATSSQGEWDSGANVLTF. The CDR3 nucleotides read TGTGCCACCAGCAGCCAGGGGGAGTGGGACTCTGGGGCCAACGTCCTGACTTTC.

This clonotype appeared many times. The chain combines TRBV5-1 with TRBJ2-3; the D is unclear. The CDR3 covers 15 residues. V dropped 0 bases and J dropped 1 base, with 9 bases sitting between them. Germline V gene lookup returns CDR1 SGHRS and CDR2 YFSETQ. CDR3 residues: CASSLDVARTDTQYF. In DNA, the CDR3 is TGCGCCAGCAGCTTGGATGTGGCCCGCACAGATACGCAGTATTTT.

This clonotype was observed many times. V and J are TRBV5-5 and TRBJ1-1; D is unresolved. CDR1 SGHKS and CDR2 YYEKEE come from the germline V gene (reference sequence). The length of the CDR3 is 12 residues. V lost 0 bases and J lost 5, with 5 bases in between. The CDR3 loop is CASSLGVTEAFF. The CDR3 DNA reads TGTGCCAGCAGCTTGGGGGTAACTGAAGCTTTCTTT.

This clonotype was detected ten times or more. The chain couples TRBV20-1 to TRBJ1-1; no firm D call. The CDR3 sequence is 14 residues long. CDR1 is DFQATT, CDR2 SNEGSKA, per germline (reference sequence). Trimming left V 4 bases short and J 0 bases short, with 12 bases between. Here the CDR3 reads CSAIRTEMNTEAFF. The CDR3 nucleotides are TGCAGTGCTATTCGGACTGAGATGAACACTGAAGCTTTCTTT.

About this clonotype: This likely comes from a read error, as the CDR3 has no conserved phenylalanine or tryptophan at its end. V gene TRBV5-1 combines with J gene TRBJ1-1, with D possibly being TRBD1 (5 bases). The V gene's germline CDR1 is SGHRS and CDR2 YFSETQ. The CDR3 has 13 residues. Between the trimmed V and J ends, which lost 5 bases and 1 base, there was a span of 9 bases. CDR3 sequence reads: CASSDRQNTEAFV. The CDR3 DNA is TGCGCCAGCAGTGACAGACAGAACACTGAAGCTTTCGTT.

This clonotype was seen many times. The chain combines TRBV6-6 with TRBJ1-5; D unclear. The length of the CDR3 is 15 residues. Germline V gives CDR1 MNHNY, CDR2 SVGAGI (reference sequence). Trimming took 10 bases from V and 0 from J, leaving 16 bases between them. The CDR3 sequence is CATTPTVFSNQPQHF. In DNA form, the CDR3 reads TGTGCCACCACGCCTACAGTGTTTAGCAATCAGCCCCAGCATTTT.

This chain links TRBV7-6 with TRBJ1-6; maybe TRBD1 (5 bases). Trimming removed 5 bases from V and 8 bases from J, with 10 bases in between. Germline CDR1 SGHVS, CDR2 FNYEAQ. CDR3 length: 13 amino acids. The CDR3 nucleotides are TGTGCCAGCAGCCCCGGAGGGGATTCACCCCTCCACTTT. This sequence encodes CASSPGGDSPLHF.

This clonotype has at least ten counts. V and J are TRBV10-3 and TRBJ1-1; D is unclear. The CDR3 has 12 amino acids. CDR1 is ENHRY and CDR2 is SYGVKD in the germline V gene. Trimming removed 6 bases at V and 1 base at J, with 6 bases between. The CDR3 loop reads CAISPQNTEAFF. The CDR3 DNA reads TGTGCCATCAGCCCCCAGAACACTGAAGCTTTCTTT.

This clonotype has a count of ten or more. The rearrangement links TRBV20-1 to TRBJ1-1, with 8 bases matching TRBD1. The CDR3 consists of 13 residues. The germline V gene encodes CDR1 DFQATT and CDR2 SNEGSKA (reference sequence). The trim removed 5 bases at V and 4 bases at J, leaving 6 bases unmatched. The CDR3 nucleotides are TGCAGTGCTGCACAGGGGGTCGGCACTGAAGCTTTCTTT. The encoded protein is CSAAQGVGTEAFF.

This clonotype was seen ten or more times. The rearrangement links TRBV11-2 to TRBJ2-7; tentatively, D is TRBD2 (6 bases). The CDR3 sequence is 13 residues long. Germline CDR1 and CDR2: SGHAT and FQNNGV. The V end lost 1 base, the J end lost 6 bases, and 10 bases lay between the germline ends. The CDR3: CASSLGAGGEQYF. CDR3 nucleotides: TGTGCCAGCAGCTTAGGGGCCGGGGGCGAGCAGTACTTC. Using reference TRBV11-2 and TRBJ2-7 for the parts outside the CDR3, the full variable domain is EAGVAQSPRYKIIEKRQSVAFWCNPISGHATLYWYQQILGQGPKLLIQFQNNGVVDDSQLPKDRFSAERLKGVDSTLKIQPAKLEDSAVYLCASSLGAGGEQYFGPGTRLTVT.

The CDR3 nucleotides read TGCAGCGCATACGAGGGGGACGGAGATACGCAGTATTTT. Translating it yields CSAYEGDGDTQYF. The chain combines TRBV29-1 with TRBJ2-3; maybe TRBD1 (6 bases). V lost 7 bases, J lost 5 bases, and 16 bases lay in between. The CDR3 runs to 13 residues. Germline V CDR1 and CDR2: SQVTM, ANQGSEA.

This clonotype appeared many times. The chain recombines TRBV9 with TRBJ1-2; D possibly corresponds to TRBD1 (5 bases). The V gene's germline CDR1 is SGDLS and CDR2 YYNGEE. V was pared by 4 bases and J by 3 bases, with 19 bases between. This CDR3 is built from 16 residues. The CDR3 reads CASSTREWGFYYGYTF. In nucleotides, the CDR3 is TGTGCCAGCAGCACTAGAGAGTGGGGGTTTTACTATGGCTACACCTTC.

Ten or more counts support this clonotype. The chain uses TRBV11-2 and TRBJ2-3, with D possibly being TRBD2 (6 bases). The CDR3 has 15 residues. V was clipped by 1 base and J by 4 bases, with 12 bases between them. CDR1 and CDR2 from the germline V gene are SGHAT and FQNNGV. CDR3: CASSLGPGVADTQYF. As DNA, the CDR3 is TGTGCCAGCAGCTTAGGTCCGGGGGTGGCAGATACGCAGTATTTT.

This clonotype was found many times. The chain carries TRBV20-1 and TRBJ1-2; 7 nucleotides line up with TRBD1. V dropped 6 bases and J dropped 2; count of bases not matched to a gene: 0. The CDR3 consists of 11 residues. Germline V gene lookup returns CDR1 DFQATT and CDR2 SNEGSKA (reference sequence). The CDR3 DNA sequence: TGCAGTGCGGGACAGAACTATGGCTACACCTTC. Protein: CSAGQNYGYTF.

With respect to this clonotype: A junction end diverges from the germline sequence, so it may reflect a read error. The chain uses TRBV15 and TRBJ1-4, with TRBD1 as a possible D gene (5 bases). Germline loops: CDR1 LNHNV, CDR2 YYDKDF (reference sequence). The CDR3 totals 15 residues. CDR3 protein: CATSRDPGPEENLFF. CDR3 DNA sequence: TGTGCCACCAGCAGAGATCCGGGACCGGAGGAAAACCTGTTTTTT.

This clonotype was observed many times. The chain combines TRBV7-8 with TRBJ2-3; TRBD2 aligns across 8 bases. Germline V gene sequence: CDR1 SGHVS, CDR2 FQNEAQ. V was pared by 2 bases and J by 2 bases, with 3 bases of the junction left unmatched. The CDR3 sequence is 15 residues long. For the CDR3, the DNA is TGTGCCAGCAGCTTAATGCGGGGGGACACAGATACGCAGTATTTT. This encodes CASSLMRGDTDTQYF.

The rearrangement uses TRBV29-1 and TRBJ1-1; 8 bases match TRBD1. After removal of 2 bases from V and 2 bases from J, the junction contained 4 bases not matched to a gene. The CDR3 loop spans 14 amino acids. Germline CDR1 is SQVTM and CDR2 is ANQGSEA. The CDR3 spells CSVEIAGGNTEAFF. CDR3 nucleotides: TGCAGCGTTGAAATTGCAGGGGGCAACACTGAAGCTTTCTTT.

This clonotype was detected many times. V and J are TRBV5-1 and TRBJ2-7; perhaps TRBD1 as D (5 bases). The CDR3 spans 12 residues. Looked up from germline, CDR1 is SGHRS and CDR2 is YFSETQ. The V and J ends lost 5 bases and 1 base respectively, with 7 bases between them. This CDR3 reads CASRQGSYEQYF. Written as DNA, the CDR3 is TGCGCCAGCAGGCAGGGTTCCTACGAGCAGTACTTC.

Ten or more counts support this clonotype. The rearrangement joins TRBV7-8 to TRBJ1-1, with D hard to call. This CDR3 is built from 14 residues. Trimming left V 0 bases short and J 1 base short, with 6 bases between. Germline CDR1 reads SGHVS; CDR2 reads FQNEAQ. The DNA for the CDR3 is TGTGCCAGCAGCTTAGCGCGCGGGAACACTGAAGCTTTCTTT. As protein: CASSLARGNTEAFF.

This clonotype is termed medium-sized. The gene calls are TRBV24-1 and TRBJ2-2; 9 bases align to TRBD1. J gave up 6 bases and V 3 bases, and 1 base lay outside the gene matches. The germline V gene has CDR1 KGHDR and CDR2 SFDVKD. The CDR3 is 14 amino acids. CDR3 coding DNA: TGTGCCACCAGTGATACAGGGGGCTCCGGGGAGCTGTTTTTT. Amino acids: CATSDTGGSGELFF.

The chain links TRBV20-1 to TRBJ1-1, with D possibly being TRBD1 (5 bases). The germline gives CDR1 DFQATT, CDR2 SNEGSKA (reference sequence). This CDR3 is 12 amino acids long. V lost 6 bases and J 5 bases, leaving 13 bases between the germline ends. The CDR3 nucleotides read TGCAGTGCGGAAGAAGGGGTAACTGAAGCTTTCTTT. It codes for CSAEEGVTEAFF.